Many counts were recorded for the clone carrying this TCR beta chain. The antigen remains undetermined. Naive CD4+ T cells were purified with Tregs depleted by CD25. MiXCR, run by TCRdb on the 5' RACE reads, gives a single entry per CDR3 protein. The sample lists approximately 29,000 distinct CDR3 sequences; 26% were seen once. Germline assignment: CDR1 SGHTA and CDR2 FQGTGA. Losses at the gene ends were 2 bases for V and 5 bases for J; bases not matched to a gene: 9. The CDR3 spans 16 residues. General study points: Tumor Tregs overlapped most with tumor, then blood, naive CD4+ cells.

V is TRBV7-3 and J is TRBJ2-1; 7 bases fit TRBD2. The source of this sequence is a female donor with breast cancer. Material for sequencing was naive CD4+ T cells sorted from a lymph node. Indicated subset: naive CD4+ T cells, CD4+CD45RA+CD25-. The CDR3 DNA reads TGTGCCAGCAGCTTATCCGGGGGGACGTCCCACAATGAGCAGTTCTTC. Translation gives CASSLSGGTSHNEQFF.